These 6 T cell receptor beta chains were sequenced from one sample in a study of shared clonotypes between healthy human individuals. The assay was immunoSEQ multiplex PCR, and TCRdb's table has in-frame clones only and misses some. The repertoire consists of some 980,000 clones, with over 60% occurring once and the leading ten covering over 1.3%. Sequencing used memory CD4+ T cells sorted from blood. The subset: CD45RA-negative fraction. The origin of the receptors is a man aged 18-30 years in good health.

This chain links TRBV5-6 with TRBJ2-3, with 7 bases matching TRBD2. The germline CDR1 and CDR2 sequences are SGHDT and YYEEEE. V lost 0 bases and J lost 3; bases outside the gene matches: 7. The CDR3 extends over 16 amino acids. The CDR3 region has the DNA TGTGCCAGCAGCTTGGAGACCCTCGGGAGGACAGATACGCAGTATTTT. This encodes CASSLETLGRTDTQYF.

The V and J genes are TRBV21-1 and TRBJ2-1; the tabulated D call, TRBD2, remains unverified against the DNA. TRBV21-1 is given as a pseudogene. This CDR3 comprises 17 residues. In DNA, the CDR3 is TGTGCCAGCAGCCCTGCGGGGAACCAATTCCCGTACAATGAGCAGTTCTTC. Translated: CASSPAGNQFPYNEQFF.

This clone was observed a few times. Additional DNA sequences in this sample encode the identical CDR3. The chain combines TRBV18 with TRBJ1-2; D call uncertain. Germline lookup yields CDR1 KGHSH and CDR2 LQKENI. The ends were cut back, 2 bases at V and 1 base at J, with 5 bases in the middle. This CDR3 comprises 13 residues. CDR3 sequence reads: CASSPDLNYGYTF. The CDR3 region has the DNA TGTGCCAGCTCACCAGACCTTAACTATGGCTACACCTTC.

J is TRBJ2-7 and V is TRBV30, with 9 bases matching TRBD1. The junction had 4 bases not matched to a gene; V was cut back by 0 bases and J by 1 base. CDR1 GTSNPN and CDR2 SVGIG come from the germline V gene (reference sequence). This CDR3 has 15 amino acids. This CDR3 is CAWSVWDRDSYEQYF. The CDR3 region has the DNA TGTGCCTGGAGTGTGTGGGACAGGGATTCCTACGAGCAGTACTTC.

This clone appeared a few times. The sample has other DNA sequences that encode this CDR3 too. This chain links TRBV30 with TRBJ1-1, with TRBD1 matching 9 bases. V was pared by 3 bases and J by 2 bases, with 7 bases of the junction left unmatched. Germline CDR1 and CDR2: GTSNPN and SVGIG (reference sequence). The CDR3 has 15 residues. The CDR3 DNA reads TGTGCCTGGAGCTCCGGGACAGGGTTCAACACTGAAGCTTTCTTT. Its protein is CAWSSGTGFNTEAFF.

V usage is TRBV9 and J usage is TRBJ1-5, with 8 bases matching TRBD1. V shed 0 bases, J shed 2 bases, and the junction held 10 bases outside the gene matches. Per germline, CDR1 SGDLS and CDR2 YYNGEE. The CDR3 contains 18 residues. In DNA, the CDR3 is TGTGCCAGCAGCGTAGAGGGACAGGTTTTGAGTCGCAATCAGCCCCAGCATTTT. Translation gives CASSVEGQVLSRNQPQHF.